Reported below is one T cell receptor beta chain. Antigen specificity is unknown. The second PCR ran roughly 7 to 12 cycles with a sample-barcoded 5' primer and J-beta primers. The authors tagged each cDNA molecule using a template-switch adaptor with 12 random nucleotides. TCRdb used MiXCR to reprocess the 5' RACE reads, holding one entry per CDR3 protein. The sample includes 750,000 to 950,000 distinct CDR3 sequences, about 48% seen only once; the top ten take around 40%. CDR3 length: 16 residues. CDR1 and CDR2 (germline): LGHDT, YNNKEL (reference sequence). V lost 3 bases and J lost 0; bases outside the gene matches: 5. Russia was home to the donors, healthy Caucasian individuals aged about 6 to 90. The data stem from a study of blood T cells in healthy people across ages. Whole-study findings and limits: With donor CMV status unknown, expanded clonotype changes were possibly confounded. Diversity was higher, and naive CD4+ cells more numerous, in long-lived donors than in aged donors.

This chain joins TRBV3-1 and TRBJ2-1, with TRBD2 matching 7 bases. The sample comprised blood. The origin of this receptor is an elderly man in good health. CDR3 sequence (DNA): TGTGCCAGCAGCCACCTTCGGACTAGCTCCTACAATGAGCAGTTCTTC. As protein: CASSHLRTSSYNEQFF.